The next 17 T cell receptor beta chains were all read from a single sample in a study of blood T cell repertoires in COVID-19. Using immunoSEQ multiplex PCR, the repertoire was profiled, and TCRdb retains in-frame clones only, with some absent. The top ten hold around 20% of the sample, which has about 200,000 clones, 85% seen once. Sequenced: PBMCs or T cells enriched from blood (not recorded which). These receptors were collected from a man aged 35-49 years who had recovered from COVID-19.

V is TRBV3-1 (or the pseudogene TRBV3-2) and J is TRBJ2-1, with D unresolved. Germline-derived CDR1 and CDR2 are LGHDT and YNNKEL (reference sequence). The CDR3 length is 13 residues. Trimming took off 1 base at V and 9 bases at J, with 10 bases between the two ends. The CDR3 here is CASSQVTVGEQFF. For the CDR3, the DNA is TGTGCCAGCAGCCAAGTTACCGTCGGTGAGCAGTTCTTC.

This chain uses TRBV5-1 with TRBJ1-6; 8 bases fit TRBD1. The CDR3 totals 16 residues. Germline loops: CDR1 SGHRS, CDR2 YFSETQ. J was trimmed by 2 bases and V by 2 bases; bases with no gene match: 3. CDR3 DNA: TGCGCCAGCAGCTTCGCAGGGGGCCCCTATAATTCACCCCTCCACTTT. Translated, it gives CASSFAGGPYNSPLHF.

The J gene is TRBJ2-7, the V gene TRBV15; 7 nucleotides line up with TRBD2. CDR3 size: 15 residues. Unmatched junction bases numbered 8, after V lost 3 bases and J lost 3 bases. The germline CDR1 and CDR2 sequences are LNHNV and YYDKDF (reference sequence). The CDR3 coding sequence is TGTGCCACCAGCAGGTGGAGCGGGATCCTCTACGAGCAGTACTTC. This gives the protein CATSRWSGILYEQYF.

This chain uses TRBV18 with TRBJ2-3, with 9 bases matching TRBD2. CDR3 size: 15 residues. V shed 6 bases and J 2 bases; nucleotides not matched to a gene: 6. From germline, CDR1 is KGHSH and CDR2 LQKENI. The DNA of the CDR3 is TGTGCCAGCTCGCTACTAGCGGGCTTCACAGATACGCAGTATTTT. Protein: CASSLLAGFTDTQYF.

The chain recombines TRBV19 with TRBJ2-7, with 11 bases fitting TRBD2. V gave up 9 bases and J gave up 2 bases; unmatched junction bases: 9. CDR3 length: 15 residues. CDR1 and CDR2 (germline): LNHDA, SQIVND (reference sequence). The chain's CDR3 is CASSLAGGSAYEQYF. CDR3 DNA: TGTGCCAGCAGTCTAGCGGGAGGTTCCGCCTACGAGCAGTACTTC.

This sequence joins TRBV4-1 and TRBJ2-3, with D possibly being TRBD2 (6 bases). The ends were cut back, 2 bases at V and 1 base at J, with 10 bases in the middle. Germline CDR1 MGHRA, CDR2 YSYEKL. The CDR3 spans 15 residues. CDR3 DNA sequence: TGCGCCAGCAGCCAACCAGTAGCGGGCACAGATACGCAGTATTTT. As protein: CASSQPVAGTDTQYF.

In its sample, this clone was seen a few times. V gene TRBV28 combines with J gene TRBJ1-2; 8 positions match TRBD1. From germline, CDR1 is MDHEN and CDR2 SYDVKM. The CDR3 consists of 13 residues. The trim removed 5 bases at V and 3 bases at J, leaving 2 bases unmatched. The DNA of the CDR3 is TGTGCCAGCAGTGACAGGGGATACTATGGCTACACCTTC. It is translated as CASSDRGYYGYTF.

Here the CDR3 reads CASSTSRTSGNEQYF. As DNA, the CDR3 is TGTGCCAGCAGCACTTCCCGGACTAGCGGGAACGAGCAGTACTTC. This chain uses TRBV7-9 with TRBJ2-7, with 12 bases that match TRBD2. CDR1 and CDR2 from the germline V gene are SEHNR and FQNEAQ (reference sequence). CDR3 length: 15 amino acids. V trimming: 5 bases; J trimming: 5 bases; junction bases outside the gene matches: 7.

The chain combines TRBV5-1 with TRBJ2-3; perhaps TRBD2 as D (6 bases). CDR3 size: 14 residues. The V gene's germline CDR1 is SGHRS and CDR2 YFSETQ. V was cut by 3 bases and J by 4 bases, with 12 bases left in between. CDR3 amino acids: CASSSQTSSDTQYF. The CDR3 bases are TGCGCCAGCAGCTCCCAGACTAGTTCAGATACGCAGTATTTT.

Only a few counts were recorded for this clone. The chain joins TRBV4-1 to TRBJ2-2; a possible D gene is TRBD2 (6 bases). The CDR3 is 16 residues long. Looked up from germline, CDR1 is MGHRA and CDR2 is YSYEKL. V lost 1 base to trimming and J lost 4 bases, with 13 bases between them. CDR3 DNA sequence: TGCGCCAGCAGCCAAGGGGGGGTAGGCGGCACCGGGGAGCTGTTTTTT. Protein product: CASSQGGVGGTGELFF.

The CDR3 is CASSAGTGGAGELFF. The CDR3 DNA sequence: TGTGCCAGCAGCGCCGGGACAGGGGGGGCCGGGGAGCTGTTTTTT. The chain uses TRBV2 and TRBJ2-2, with 11 bases lining up with TRBD1. This CDR3 contains 15 residues. Germline-derived CDR1 and CDR2 are SNHLY and FYNNEI. V lost 6 bases to trimming and J lost 6 bases; unmatched junction nucleotides: 6. Looking up the rest from reference TRBV2 and TRBJ2-2 gives the full variable domain: EPEVTQTPSHQVTQMGQEVILRCVPISNHLYFYWYRQILGQKVEFLVSFYNNEISEKSEIFDDQFSVERPDGSNFTLKIRSTKLEDSAMYFCASSAGTGGAGELFFGEGSRLTVL.

The chain couples TRBV19 to TRBJ2-3, with D maybe TRBD1 (6 bases). CDR3 size: 13 residues. Germline V lookup: CDR1 LNHDA, CDR2 SQIVND (reference sequence). The ends were cut back, 7 bases at V and 7 bases at J, with 15 bases in the middle. CDR3 region: CASKDRDGYTQYF. As DNA, the CDR3 is TGTGCCAGTAAGGACAGAGATGGGTATACGCAGTATTTT. Looking up the rest from reference TRBV19 and TRBJ2-3 gives the full variable domain: DGGITQSPKYLFRKEGQNVTLSCEQNLNHDAMYWYRQDPGQGLRLIYYSQIVNDFQKGDIAEGYSVSREKKESFPLTVTSAQKNPTAFYLCASKDRDGYTQYFGPGTRLTVL.

The CDR3 loop reads CASSDLDTDTQYF. CDR3 in DNA: TGTGCCAGCAGCGACCTAGACACAGATACGCAGTATTTT. The V gene is TRBV9, the J gene TRBJ2-3; the D is unclear. This CDR3 contains 13 residues. Germline assignment: CDR1 SGDLS and CDR2 YYNGEE. V was clipped by 3 bases and J by 2 bases, with 7 bases between them.

The chain has TRBV7-3 and TRBJ2-1, with 9 bases fitting TRBD2. Germline V CDR1 and CDR2: SGHTA, FQGTGA. Trimming removed 5 bases from V and 7 bases from J; junction bases left unmatched: 9. The CDR3 contains 15 residues. The CDR3: CASSPNDGLANEQFF. DNA for the CDR3: TGTGCCAGCAGCCCCAACGACGGACTAGCGAATGAGCAGTTCTTC.

The chain couples TRBV19 to TRBJ1-1; maybe TRBD1 (5 bases). Germline CDR1 reads LNHDA; CDR2 reads SQIVND (reference sequence). V lost 7 bases and J lost 0, with 12 bases in between. This CDR3 has 14 amino acids. Written as DNA, the CDR3 is TGTGCCAGTACCCCCGCGACAGTGAACACTGAAGCTTTCTTT. Translating gives CASTPATVNTEAFF.

The chain couples TRBV28 to TRBJ1-1, with D tentatively TRBD1 (6 bases). CDR3 length: 14 amino acids. Germline V gene lookup returns CDR1 MDHEN and CDR2 SYDVKM. V lost 6 bases, J lost 5 bases, and 16 bases lay in between. CDR3 sequence: CASSPTGDRTEAFF. For the CDR3, the DNA is TGTGCCAGCAGCCCGACAGGAGATCGTACTGAAGCTTTCTTT.

The chain joins TRBV7-2 to TRBJ1-5; 7 bases are a match to TRBD1. From germline, CDR1 is SGHTA and CDR2 FQGNSA. The CDR3 runs 15 residues. The junction had 5 bases not matched to a gene; V was cut back by 4 bases and J by 2 bases. The CDR3 is CASSWKGAGNQPQHF. In nucleotides, the CDR3 is TGTGCCAGCAGCTGGAAGGGGGCTGGCAATCAGCCCCAGCATTTT.